This T cell receptor (beta chain) was retrieved from a study of sequential checkpoint blockade in melanoma. Study in general: Patients were randomized 1:1 to nivolumab-then-ipilimumab or ipilimumab-then-nivolumab first-line. TCRbeta immunosequencing was performed on DNA from roughly 90 pretreatment melanoma tumor samples.

The protocol was immunoSEQ multiplex PCR, while the TCRdb copy is restricted to in-frame clones and leaves out a portion. The sample has around 37,000 clones; more than 25% are singletons. Germline CDR1 and CDR2: SGDLS and YYNGEE. J was trimmed by 13 bases and V by 0 bases; bases with no gene match: 7. The CDR3 spans 13 residues. Indicated treatment: randomized to nivolumab then ipilimumab (arm A) or the reverse (arm B). This clone was detected a few times. Its antigen is still unknown. Study conclusions and caveats: Pretreatment TIL clonality tracked with response in the nivolumab-first arm.

The V and J genes are TRBV9 and TRBJ2-1; 7 bases match TRBD1. The sequencing here drew on tumor tissue (inferred from file names), taken from a patient given nivolumab and ipilimumab in sequence. The receptor comes from a human donor with melanoma. The CDR3 DNA reads as TGTGCCAGCAGCGTAGTCTCAGGGACAGATCAGTTCTTC. It is translated as CASSVVSGTDQFF.